This is a list of T cell receptor beta chains from one sample in a study of T cells after yellow fever vaccination. TCRdb recomputed calls from the 5' RACE reads with MiXCR, one row per CDR3 protein. Of fewer than 400,000 distinct CDR3 sequences in the sample, around 6.5% were seen once. The sequencing used PBMCs, collected 5 days after the yellow fever booster vaccination. The receptors shown here come from a man under 40 who received the YFV17D yellow fever vaccine. CDR3s include the opening cysteine and the closing phenylalanine or tryptophan. A D gene is named only where the DNA matches it firmly. Only part of the rows carry a size: once, few, many, or a class if the clone is expanded.

d_call	v_call	j_call	clone_size	cdr3_nt	cdr3_aa
TRBD2	TRBV5-4	TRBJ2-7	many	TGTGCCAGCAGCTTCAGGACGGGGGGGGAGCAGTACTTC	CASSFRTGGEQYF
TRBD2	TRBV7-2	TRBJ2-7	many	TGTGCCAGCAGCCCCAAGGGGCGGGAGGTCTACGAGCAGTACTTC	CASSPKGREVYEQYF
TRBD2	TRBV24-1	TRBJ2-7	few	TGTGCCACCAGTGATGGGAGGGTTGAGCAGTACTTC	CATSDGRVEQYF
TRBD2	TRBV5-1	TRBJ2-7	few	TGCGCCAGCAGCTTTAGTGGCGGGAGTCTCTACGAGCAGTACTTC	CASSFSGGSLYEQYF
-	TRBV20-1	TRBJ1-1	-	TGCAGTGCGGAAGACAATGCGAATGAAGCTTTCTTT	CSAEDNANEAFF
-	TRBV4-3	TRBJ1-1	few	TGCGCCAGCAGCCAAGAGTGGAGGTTGACCACTGAAGCTTTCTTT	CASSQEWRLTTEAFF
-	TRBV7-8	TRBJ2-1	-	TGTGCCAGCAGCTTAACGGAAGGAGCGGAGTCCTACAATGAGCAGTTCTTC	CASSLTEGAESYNEQFF
-	TRBV5-1	TRBJ1-2	few	TGCGCCAGCAGCTTGGACGAGGGGAGCTATGGCTACACCTTC	CASSLDEGSYGYTF
-	TRBV7-9	TRBJ2-1	few	TGTGCCAGCAGCTTAATCTTACCGTCCCTTGAGCAGTTCTTC	CASSLILPSLEQFF
TRBD2	TRBV9	TRBJ2-1	-	TGTGCCAGCAGCGTAACGGGAGGTTTCGAGCAGTTCTTC	CASSVTGGFEQFF
-	TRBV5-4	TRBJ1-4	few	TGTGCCAGCAGCTTTGGTGGGACCGCAACTAATGAAAAACTGTTTTTT	CASSFGGTATNEKLFF
-	TRBV3-1	TRBJ2-7	few	TGTGCCAGCAGCCACGGTAACGGTGCCTACGAGCAGTACTTC	CASSHGNGAYEQYF
-	TRBV18	TRBJ2-5	-	TGTGCCAGCTCACCCCCAGGCGGGGTGCAAGAGACCCAGTACTTC	CASSPPGGVQETQYF
-	TRBV7-2	TRBJ2-6	-	TGTGCCAGCAGCTTAGTCAGGTCTGACAACGTCCTGACTTTC	CASSLVRSDNVLTF
-	TRBV6-2/TRBV6-3	TRBJ1-5	few	TGTGCCAGCAGCCCGCACGGGAATCAGCCCCAGCATTTT	CASSPHGNQPQHF
TRBD2	TRBV11-3	TRBJ2-1	few	TGTGCCAGCAGTTCTGGTGGGGCTAGCGGAAACAATGAGCAGTTCTTC	CASSSGGASGNNEQFF
TRBD2	TRBV24-1	TRBJ2-1	few	TGTGCCACCAGTGATTTGTCTGCTAGCGGGTACAATGAGCAGTTCTTC	CATSDLSASGYNEQFF
TRBD2	TRBV10-3	TRBJ2-1	-	TGTGCCATCAGTGGGACTAGCGGGAGCCGTAATGAGCAGTTCTTC	CAISGTSGSRNEQFF
TRBD2	TRBV4-3	TRBJ2-5	-	TGCGCCAGCAGCCAAGATCTTGCTAGCGGGAGGGCCTTGGAGACCCAGTACTTC	CASSQDLASGRALETQYF
TRBD1	TRBV6-2/TRBV6-3	TRBJ1-4	-	TGTGCCAGCAGTGGAGACAGGGCGGACGAAAAACTGTTTTTT	CASSGDRADEKLFF